This section outlines one T cell receptor beta chain sequence together with its context. Its target is unknown. The primer mix had 60 Vbeta and 13 Jbeta primers. The data were produced by immunoSEQ multiplex PCR, yet TCRdb's version contains in-frame clones alone and is incomplete. Of about 140,000 clones detected, roughly three quarters appear once; the ten largest clones hold 2.5% to 3.5%. This CDR3 spans 16 amino acids. Germline CDR1 is ENHRY and CDR2 is SYGVKD. With V trimmed by 3 bases and J by 10 bases, 11 bases remained unmatched. This record comes from a study of cytomegalovirus exposure and HLA in healthy donors. Overall study results and limits: According to the study, around 180 TCR beta chains were cytomegalovirus-associated. Later analysis identified several of the most significant clusters that appeared linked to common viral pathogens.

The source material was PBMCs. The chain joins TRBV10-3 to TRBJ1-6; 8 nucleotides align to TRBD1. The source is a female donor in good health and CMV-seronegative. CDR3 sequence: CAISDPSAGGRSPLHF. The CDR3 nucleotides read TGTGCCATCAGTGATCCTTCAGCAGGGGGCAGGTCACCCCTCCACTTT.